Detailed here is one T cell receptor (beta chain). Its antigen is as yet unknown. CDR3 length: 15 residues. Per germline, CDR1 LNHDA and CDR2 SQIVND (reference sequence). V lost 4 bases and J lost 6; bases outside the gene matches: 11. Using immunoSEQ multiplex PCR, the repertoire was profiled, and TCRdb retains in-frame clones only, with some absent. The sample lists around 250,000 clones, 90% occurring once. This entry comes from a study of cytomegalovirus exposure and HLA in healthy donors. Study conclusions and caveats: The tendency of first-cohort TCR clusters to co-occur in the approximately 120 validation repertoires was identified by a subsequent analysis. The study designated 150 to 200 TCR beta chains cytomegalovirus-associated. Among the CMV-associated chains, a few were confirmed in vitro as specific for CMV antigens. Many donors carried some public TCRs, although rarity characterized most TCR sequences.

The chain combines TRBV19 with TRBJ2-7; 8 positions agree with TRBD1. The sample taken for sequencing was PBMCs. This sequence was found in a woman younger than 45 in good health and CMV-seronegative. The DNA for the CDR3 is TGTGCCAGTAGTACCGGGACAGGAGCTTCTTTCGAGCAGTACTTC. Protein sequence: CASSTGTGASFEQYF.